This TCR beta chain derives from a study of CD8 T cells in ankylosing spondylitis. Study-level results: One TCR beta motif, made up of 7 or 8 highly homologous variants, appeared characteristic of ankylosing spondylitis blood.

Via MiXCR, TCRdb re-called the 5' RACE reads, giving one row per CDR3 protein. Among 500,000 to 650,000 distinct CDR3 sequences, 5.3% were seen once, and the ten largest hold around 3.5%. This clonotype showed up just a few times. What it binds is not known. Trimming left V 3 bases short and J 2 bases short, with 12 bases between. CDR1 and CDR2 (germline): LNHDA, SQIVND (reference sequence). The CDR3 spans 15 residues. The material sequenced was blood, either unsorted or a sorted T cell fraction (not recorded which). This TCR was recovered from a male donor with ankylosing spondylitis. The J gene is TRBJ2-3, the V gene TRBV19; D possibly uses TRBD1 or TRBD2 (5 bases each). The CDR3 sequence: CASSILGENTDTQYF. The DNA of the CDR3 is TGTGCCAGTAGTATCCTGGGGGAGAACACAGATACGCAGTATTTT.